This passage covers 4 T cell receptor beta chains from one sample sequenced in a study of regulatory T cells in long-lasting Graves disease. Time point meaning: newly diagnosed GD, antithyroid drugs for less than 3 months. Making the TCR library involved RNA that had been extracted from PBMCs. Assembly of TCR beta libraries relied on iRepertoire HTBI primers together with Arm-PCR of CDR3 regions. MiXCR was run by TCRdb on the multiplex PCR reads, yielding one entry per CDR3 protein. The data hold 300,000 to 450,000 distinct CDR3 sequences, with about a sixth observed a single time. The specimen was peripheral blood mononuclear cells (PBMCs), collected at new diagnosis, from a patient treated with antithyroid drugs. The receptor source for this set is a female donor with Graves disease.

This clonotype was seen at least ten times. The chain carries TRBV28 and TRBJ2-7, with a possible D match to TRBD2 (6 bases). The CDR3 has 13 residues. The germline V and J ends were trimmed by 6 bases and 2 bases, with 11 bases remaining between them. Per the germline V gene, CDR1 is MDHEN and CDR2 is SYDVKM. The CDR3: CASRTSRPYEQYF. Written as DNA, the CDR3 is TGTGCCAGCAGAACTAGCAGACCCTACGAGCAGTACTTC.

This clonotype appeared many times. The chain joins TRBV12-3 or TRBV12-4 to TRBJ1-5; 8 bases match TRBD1. The CDR3 sequence is 14 residues long. The V and J ends lost 5 bases and 7 bases, in that order; junction bases with no gene match: 7. CDR3 protein: CASSPGQGSQPQHF. The CDR3 DNA is TGTGCCAGCAGTCCTGGACAGGGATCGCAGCCCCAGCATTTT.

There are many counts of this clonotype. The chain combines TRBV20-1 with TRBJ1-1; a weak D match, TRBD1 (6 bases). The germline CDR1 and CDR2 sequences are DFQATT and SNEGSKA (reference sequence). The CDR3 runs 13 residues. V lost 0 bases and J 4 bases, leaving 9 bases between the germline ends. Here the CDR3 reads CSARDTGLTEAFF. The CDR3 DNA sequence: TGCAGTGCTAGAGATACAGGGCTCACTGAAGCTTTCTTT.

A few counts support this clonotype. V and J are TRBV19 and TRBJ1-6, with a tentative D call TRBD1 (5 bases). Germline V lookup: CDR1 LNHDA, CDR2 SQIVND (reference sequence). Between the trimmed V and J ends, which lost 4 bases and 8 bases, there was a span of 12 bases. The CDR3 covers 14 residues. CDR3 loop: CASSTRDLYSPLHF. The CDR3 DNA follows: TGTGCCAGTAGTACCCGGGACCTATATTCACCCCTCCACTTT.